This TCR beta chain was captured in a study of control samples from healthy donors and cancer patients. V lost 1 base and J lost 4; bases outside the gene matches: 9. Germline CDR1 LGHDT, CDR2 YNNKEL (reference sequence). CDR3 length: 17 residues. Sequenced by immunoSEQ multiplex PCR; TCRdb stores in-frame clones only, minus some. The sample has 160,000 or so clones; approximately 96% are singletons. Sequenced sample: blood. The rearrangement joins TRBV3-1 (or the pseudogene TRBV3-2) to TRBJ2-2; 7 nucleotides match TRBD2. This receptor was obtained from a young woman in good health. Written as DNA, the CDR3 is TGTGCCAGCAGCCAAGGGTACGGACTAGTCTTCACCGGGGAGCTGTTTTTT. Its translation is CASSQGYGLVFTGELFF.